The 16 T cell receptor beta chains given below trace back to one sample, sequenced in a study of blood T cells in healthy people across ages. Together with a sample-barcoded 5' primer, a J-beta primer mix was included in a second PCR lasting roughly 6 to 12 cycles. MiXCR, run by TCRdb on the 5' RACE reads, gives a single entry per CDR3 protein. The sample contains about 1.8 million distinct CDR3 sequences, 40% to 55% of which appear only once. What was sequenced was blood. The receptors originated from a woman between 40 and 50 years old in good health.

The genes are TRBV7-8 and TRBJ2-3, with 8 bases that match TRBD2. With V trimmed by 5 bases and J by 4 bases, 8 bases remained unmatched. CDR3 size: 15 residues. In germline, CDR1 is SGHVS, CDR2 FQNEAQ. CDR3 protein: CASSTGTRRADTQYF. Here the CDR3 DNA reads TGTGCCAGCAGCACCGGGACTAGAAGGGCAGATACGCAGTATTTT. Full variable domain (rest looked up from reference TRBV7-8 and TRBJ2-3): GAGVSQSPRYKVAKRGQDVALRCDPISGHVSLFWYQQALGQGPEFLTYFQNEAQLDKSGLPSDRFFAERPEGSVSTLKIQRTQQEDSAVYLCASSTGTRRADTQYFGPGTRLTVL.

This clonotype has only a few counts. This sequence joins TRBV7-2 and TRBJ2-7; no firm D call. This CDR3 has 13 residues. V was trimmed by 3 bases and J by 2 bases, leaving 8 bases between them. The V gene's germline CDR1 is SGHTA and CDR2 FQGNSA. CDR3 region: CASSLEHTYEQYF. The CDR3 coding sequence is TGTGCCAGCAGCTTGGAACATACCTACGAGCAGTACTTC.

This clonotype occurred a few times. The V gene is TRBV27, the J gene TRBJ1-5, with 7 bases that match TRBD1. V lost 6 bases, J lost 6 bases, and 5 bases stayed unmatched. Germline V lookup: CDR1 MNHEY, CDR2 SMNVEV (reference sequence). The CDR3 runs to 13 residues. As DNA, the CDR3 is TGTGCCAGCAGCAGGGGGGGGTTTCAGCCCCAGCATTTT. This encodes CASSRGGFQPQHF.

Details on this clonotype: An end of the junction does not agree with germline; a read error may underlie this. This rearrangement joins TRBV7-2 to TRBJ2-5; D gene ambiguous. The CDR3 consists of 11 residues. The germline gives CDR1 SGHTA, CDR2 FQGNSA. The CDR3 DNA is TGTGCCAGCAGATACCAAGAGGCCCAGTACTTC. Translation: CASRYQEAQYF.

The sample holds a few counts of this clonotype. The rearrangement links TRBV6-2 or TRBV6-3 to TRBJ2-7; D possibly matches TRBD1 or TRBD2 (5 bases each). Trimming stripped 2 bases from V and 5 bases from J, with 16 bases between. Germline V lookup: CDR1 MNHEY, CDR2 SVGEGT. The CDR3 has 15 amino acids. The CDR3 region is CASSYEAGSEDEQYF. The CDR3, as DNA: TGTGCCAGCAGTTACGAGGCAGGGAGTGAGGACGAGCAGTACTTC.

The chain's CDR3 is CASSQATGTGQYEQYF. The CDR3 nucleotides read TGCGCCAGCAGCCAAGCCACCGGGACGGGGCAATACGAGCAGTACTTC. This rearrangement joins TRBV4-1 to TRBJ2-7; D tentatively reads TRBD1 or TRBD2 (5 bases each). CDR1 is MGHRA and CDR2 is YSYEKL in the germline V gene. The CDR3 has 16 amino acids. V was cut by 1 base and J by 4 bases, with 17 bases left in between.

The V and J genes are TRBV20-1 and TRBJ1-2, with D possibly matching TRBD1 (5 bases). Germline V gene lookup returns CDR1 DFQATT and CDR2 SNEGSKA (reference sequence). V gave up 0 bases and J gave up 0 bases, with 20 bases separating them. There are 18 residues in the CDR3. In DNA, the CDR3 is TGCAGTGCTAGAGATCGAGGCGGCGGGGCCATTACTAACTATGGCTACACCTTC. Its protein is CSARDRGGGAITNYGYTF.

This clonotype has ten or more counts. This chain joins TRBV6-2 or TRBV6-3 and TRBJ2-7, with D unresolved. This CDR3 region has 12 residues. Germline V gene data show CDR1 as MNHEY and CDR2 as SVGEGT. V lost 6 bases and J lost 4, with 10 bases in between. Here the CDR3 reads CASRVGPYEQYF. The CDR3 DNA is TGTGCCAGCAGGGTTGGACCGTACGAGCAGTACTTC.

The chain joins TRBV7-2 to TRBJ2-3; the D gene is possibly TRBD2 (5 bases). Germline V gene data show CDR1 as SGHTA and CDR2 as FQGNSA. Trimming shortened V by 4 bases and J by 11 bases, and 13 bases separated the two germline ends. The CDR3 spans 12 residues. The CDR3 DNA reads TGTGCCAGCAGCTGGACTCTCGGTATGCAGTATTTT. Amino acid sequence: CASSWTLGMQYF.

This clonotype has only a few counts. DNA for the CDR3: TGTGCCAGCGGAAAGTTCGGGGAGCAGTACTTC. Translated, it gives CASGKFGEQYF. The chain recombines TRBV11-2 with TRBJ2-7; D is unclear. Germline CDR1 is SGHAT and CDR2 is FQNNGV. With 8 bases removed from V and 7 bases from J, the gap between germline ends came to 12 bases. There are 11 residues in the CDR3.

This chain uses TRBV3-1 with TRBJ2-3, with a possible D match to TRBD1 (6 bases). In germline, CDR1 is LGHDT, CDR2 YNNKEL (reference sequence). The CDR3 spans 16 residues. Trimming cost V 5 bases and J 0 bases, with 15 bases left between them. CDR3 coding DNA: TGTGCCAGCAGCTTGTACAGGGTTACTAGCACAGATACGCAGTATTTT. It specifies CASSLYRVTSTDTQYF.

The chain has TRBV4-3 and TRBJ1-1, with TRBD1 as a possible D gene (6 bases). The CDR3 is made up of 15 amino acids. Trimming cost V 0 bases and J 2 bases, with 10 bases left between them. Looked up from germline, CDR1 is LGHNA and CDR2 is YSLEER. CDR3 in amino acids: CASSQERGFNTEAFF. The CDR3 region has the DNA TGCGCCAGCAGCCAAGAGAGGGGGTTTAACACTGAAGCTTTCTTT.

The rearrangement links TRBV11-2 to TRBJ1-2; possible D gene TRBD1, 6 bases. Trimming left V 5 bases short and J 4 bases short, with 20 bases between. The CDR3 spans 16 residues. Per the germline V gene, CDR1 is SGHAT and CDR2 is FQNNGV. This CDR3 is CASSDQGGGSSYGYTF. CDR3 bases: TGTGCCAGCAGCGACCAAGGGGGGGGCTCTAGCTATGGCTACACCTTC.

The gene calls are TRBV20-1 and TRBJ2-7; 9 nucleotides line up with TRBD1. Germline assignment: CDR1 DFQATT and CDR2 SNEGSKA (reference sequence). V lost 2 bases and J lost 7; bases outside the gene matches: 6. The CDR3 spans 13 residues. The CDR3 sequence: CSARTGQGAEQYF. CDR3 in DNA: TGCAGTGCTAGAACGGGACAGGGTGCGGAGCAGTACTTC.

The chain has TRBV5-1 and TRBJ2-3; D possibly corresponds to TRBD1 (6 bases). The CDR3 length is 13 residues. CDR1 SGHRS and CDR2 YFSETQ come from the germline V gene. The V end lost 0 bases, the J end lost 10 bases, and 12 bases lay between the germline ends. CDR3 amino acids: CASSLGPGDAQYF. The CDR3, as DNA: TGCGCCAGCAGCTTGGGACCAGGGGATGCGCAGTATTTT.

The V and J genes are TRBV28 and TRBJ2-5; 7 positions match TRBD2. The assigned J gene may be wrong: the sequence end matches TRBJ2-1 better. The CDR3 consists of 16 residues. Germline V gene lookup returns CDR1 MDHEN and CDR2 SYDVKM. The CDR3 DNA follows: TGTGCCAGCAGTTGGACATACTTTGGGAGGGGAGAGACCCAGTTCTTC. Translation: CASSWTYFGRGETQFF.